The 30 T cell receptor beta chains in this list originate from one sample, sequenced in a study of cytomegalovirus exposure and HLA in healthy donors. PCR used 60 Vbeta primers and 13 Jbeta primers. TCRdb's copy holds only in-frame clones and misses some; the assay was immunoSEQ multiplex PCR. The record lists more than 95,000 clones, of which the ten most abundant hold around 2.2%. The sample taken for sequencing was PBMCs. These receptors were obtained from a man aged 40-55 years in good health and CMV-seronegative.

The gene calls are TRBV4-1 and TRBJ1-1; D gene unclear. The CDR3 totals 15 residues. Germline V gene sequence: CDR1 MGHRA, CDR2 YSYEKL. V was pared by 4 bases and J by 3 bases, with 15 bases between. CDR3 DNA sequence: TGCGCCAGCAGCCCGCGTGAAGGGCGGGACACTGAAGCTTTCTTT. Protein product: CASSPREGRDTEAFF.

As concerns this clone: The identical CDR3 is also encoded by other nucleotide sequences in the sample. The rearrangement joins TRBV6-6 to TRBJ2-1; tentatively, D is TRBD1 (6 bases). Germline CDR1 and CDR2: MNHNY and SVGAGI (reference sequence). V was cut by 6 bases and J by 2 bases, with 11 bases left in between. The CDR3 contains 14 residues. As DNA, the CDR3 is TGTGCCAGCAGCCCACAGGGTCCCTACAATGAGCAGTTCTTC. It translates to CASSPQGPYNEQFF.

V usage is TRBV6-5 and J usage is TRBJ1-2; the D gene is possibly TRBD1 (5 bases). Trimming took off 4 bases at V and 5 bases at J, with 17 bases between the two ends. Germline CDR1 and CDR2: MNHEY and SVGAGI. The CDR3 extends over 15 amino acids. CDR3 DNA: TGTGCCAGCAGTTCCGTGGGCGGGGGGGTGTATGGCTACACCTTC. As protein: CASSSVGGGVYGYTF.

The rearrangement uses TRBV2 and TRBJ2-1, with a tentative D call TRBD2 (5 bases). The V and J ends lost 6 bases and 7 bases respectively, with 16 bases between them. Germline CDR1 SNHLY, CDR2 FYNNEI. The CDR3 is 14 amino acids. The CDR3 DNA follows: TGTGCCAGCAGAGACTTTCGCGGGCAGAATGAGCAGTTCTTC. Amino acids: CASRDFRGQNEQFF.

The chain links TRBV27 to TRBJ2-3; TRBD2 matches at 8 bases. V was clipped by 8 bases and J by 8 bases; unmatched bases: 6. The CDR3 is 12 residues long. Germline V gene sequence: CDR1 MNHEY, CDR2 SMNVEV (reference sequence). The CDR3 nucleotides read TGTGCCAGCCAATCCGGGGGGGGTACGCAGTATTTT. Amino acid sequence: CASQSGGGTQYF.

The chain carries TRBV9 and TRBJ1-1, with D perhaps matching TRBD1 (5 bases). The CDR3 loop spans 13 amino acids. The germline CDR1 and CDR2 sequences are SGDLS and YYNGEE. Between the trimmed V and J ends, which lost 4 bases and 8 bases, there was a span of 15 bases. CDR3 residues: CASSYGGSREAFF. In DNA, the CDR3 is TGTGCCAGCAGCTACGGGGGGAGTAGAGAAGCTTTCTTT.

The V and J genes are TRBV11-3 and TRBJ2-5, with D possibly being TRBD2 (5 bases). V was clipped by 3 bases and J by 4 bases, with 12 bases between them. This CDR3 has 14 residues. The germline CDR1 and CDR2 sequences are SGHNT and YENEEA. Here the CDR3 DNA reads TGTGCCAGCAGCTTTATCTCCGCGGGAGAGACCCAGTACTTC. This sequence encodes CASSFISAGETQYF.

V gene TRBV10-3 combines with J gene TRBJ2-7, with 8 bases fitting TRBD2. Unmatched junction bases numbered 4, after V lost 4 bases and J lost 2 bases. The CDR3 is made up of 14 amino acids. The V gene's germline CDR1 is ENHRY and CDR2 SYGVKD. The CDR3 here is CAISATSAPYEQYF. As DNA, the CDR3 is TGTGCCATCAGTGCGACTAGCGCACCCTACGAGCAGTACTTC.

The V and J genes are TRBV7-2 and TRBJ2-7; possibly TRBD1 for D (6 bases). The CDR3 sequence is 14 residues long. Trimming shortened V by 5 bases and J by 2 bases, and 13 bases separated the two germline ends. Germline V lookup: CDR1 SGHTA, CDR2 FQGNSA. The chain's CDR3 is CASSQRGWAYEQYF. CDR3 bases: TGTGCCAGCAGCCAGAGGGGGTGGGCCTACGAGCAGTACTTC.

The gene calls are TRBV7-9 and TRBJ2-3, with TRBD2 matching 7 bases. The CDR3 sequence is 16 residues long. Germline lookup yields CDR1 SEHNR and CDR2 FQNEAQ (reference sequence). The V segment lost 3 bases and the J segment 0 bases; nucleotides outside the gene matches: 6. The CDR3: CASSLASGTSTDTQYF. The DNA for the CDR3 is TGTGCCAGCAGCTTGGCTAGCGGAACTAGCACAGATACGCAGTATTTT.

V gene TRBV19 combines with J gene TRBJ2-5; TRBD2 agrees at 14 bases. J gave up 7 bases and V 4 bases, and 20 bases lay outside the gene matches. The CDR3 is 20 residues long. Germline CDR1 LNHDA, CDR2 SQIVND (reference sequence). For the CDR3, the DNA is TGTGCCAGTAGTACAGAGAGGACTAGCGGGAGGCCAAAGGGAGGCGCGACCCAGTACTTC. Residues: CASSTERTSGRPKGGATQYF. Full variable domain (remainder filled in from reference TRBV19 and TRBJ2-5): DGGITQSPKYLFRKEGQNVTLSCEQNLNHDAMYWYRQDPGQGLRLIYYSQIVNDFQKGDIAEGYSVSREKKESFPLTVTSAQKNPTAFYLCASSTERTSGRPKGGATQYFGPGTRLLVL.

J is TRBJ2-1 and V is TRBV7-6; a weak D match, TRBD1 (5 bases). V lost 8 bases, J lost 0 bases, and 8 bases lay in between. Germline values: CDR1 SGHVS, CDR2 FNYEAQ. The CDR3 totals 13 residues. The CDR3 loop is CASGASSYNEQFF. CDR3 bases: TGTGCCAGCGGGGCGAGCTCCTACAATGAGCAGTTCTTC.

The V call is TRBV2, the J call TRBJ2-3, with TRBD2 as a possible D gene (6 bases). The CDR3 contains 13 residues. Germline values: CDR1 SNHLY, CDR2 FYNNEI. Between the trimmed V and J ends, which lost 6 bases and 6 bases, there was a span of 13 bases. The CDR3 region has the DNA TGTGCCAGCAGCCCCAGGGAGGCGGATACGCAGTATTTT. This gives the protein CASSPREADTQYF. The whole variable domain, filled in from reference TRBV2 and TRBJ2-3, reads EPEVTQTPSHQVTQMGQEVILRCVPISNHLYFYWYRQILGQKVEFLVSFYNNEISEKSEIFDDQFSVERPDGSNFTLKIRSTKLEDSAMYFCASSPREADTQYFGPGTRLTVL.

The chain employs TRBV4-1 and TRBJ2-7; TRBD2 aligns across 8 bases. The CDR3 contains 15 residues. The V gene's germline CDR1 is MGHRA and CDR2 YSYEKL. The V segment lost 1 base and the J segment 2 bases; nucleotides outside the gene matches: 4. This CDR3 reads CASSQVQTSAYEQYF. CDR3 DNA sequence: TGCGCCAGCAGCCAAGTGCAGACTAGCGCCTACGAGCAGTACTTC.

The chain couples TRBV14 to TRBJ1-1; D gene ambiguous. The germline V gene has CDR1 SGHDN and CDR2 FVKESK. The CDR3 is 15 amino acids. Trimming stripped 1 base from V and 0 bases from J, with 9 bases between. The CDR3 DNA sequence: TGTGCCAGCAGCCAAGTTCCCCGTTTGAACACTGAAGCTTTCTTT. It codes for CASSQVPRLNTEAFF.

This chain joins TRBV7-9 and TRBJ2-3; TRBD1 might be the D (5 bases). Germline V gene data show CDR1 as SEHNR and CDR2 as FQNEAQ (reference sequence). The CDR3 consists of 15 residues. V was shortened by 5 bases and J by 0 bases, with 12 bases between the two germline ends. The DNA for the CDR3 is TGTGCCAGCAGCATTTGGGGCTCTAGCACAGATACGCAGTATTTT. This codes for CASSIWGSSTDTQYF.

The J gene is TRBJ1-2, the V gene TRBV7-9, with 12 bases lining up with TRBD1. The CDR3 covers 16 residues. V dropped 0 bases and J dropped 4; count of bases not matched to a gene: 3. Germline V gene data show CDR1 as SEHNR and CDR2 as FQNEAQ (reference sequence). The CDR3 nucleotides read TGTGCCAGCAGCTTAGCGGGGACAGGGGGCTTCTATGGCTACACCTTC. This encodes CASSLAGTGGFYGYTF.

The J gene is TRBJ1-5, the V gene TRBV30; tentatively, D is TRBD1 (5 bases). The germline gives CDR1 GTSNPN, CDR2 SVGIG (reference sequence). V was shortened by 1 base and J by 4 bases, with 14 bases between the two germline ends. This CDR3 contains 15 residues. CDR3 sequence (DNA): TGTGCCTGGAGTGAGGGGTGGTTCGGGAATCAGCCCCAGCATTTT. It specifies CAWSEGWFGNQPQHF.

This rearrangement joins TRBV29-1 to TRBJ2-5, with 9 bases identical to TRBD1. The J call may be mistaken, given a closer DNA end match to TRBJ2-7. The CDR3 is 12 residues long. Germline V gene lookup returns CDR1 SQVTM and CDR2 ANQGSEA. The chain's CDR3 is CSAGTGTYEQYF. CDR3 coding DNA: TGCAGCGCCGGGACAGGGACCTACGAGCAGTACTTC.

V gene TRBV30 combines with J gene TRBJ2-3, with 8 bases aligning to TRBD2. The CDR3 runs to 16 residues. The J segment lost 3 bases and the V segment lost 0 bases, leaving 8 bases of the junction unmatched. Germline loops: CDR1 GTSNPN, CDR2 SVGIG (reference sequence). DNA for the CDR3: TGTGCCTGGAGTGTACGCTGGGCTAGCGGGACAGATACGCAGTATTTT. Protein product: CAWSVRWASGTDTQYF.

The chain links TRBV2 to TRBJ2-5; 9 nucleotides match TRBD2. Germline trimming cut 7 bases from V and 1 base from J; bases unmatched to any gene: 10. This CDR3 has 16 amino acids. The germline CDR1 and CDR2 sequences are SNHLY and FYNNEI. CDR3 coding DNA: TGTGCCAGCAAGATCCCAGCGGGAGGCCGCCAAGAGACCCAGTACTTC. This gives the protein CASKIPAGGRQETQYF.

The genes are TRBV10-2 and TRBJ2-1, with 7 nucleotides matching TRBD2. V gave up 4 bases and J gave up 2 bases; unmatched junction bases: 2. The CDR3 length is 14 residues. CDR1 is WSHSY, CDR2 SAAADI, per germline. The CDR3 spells CASSGDYPYNEQFF. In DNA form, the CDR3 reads TGCGCCAGCAGTGGGGACTACCCCTACAATGAGCAGTTCTTC.

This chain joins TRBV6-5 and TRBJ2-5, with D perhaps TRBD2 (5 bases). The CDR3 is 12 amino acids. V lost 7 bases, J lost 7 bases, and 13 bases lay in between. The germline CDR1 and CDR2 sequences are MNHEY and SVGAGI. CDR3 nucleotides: TGTGCCAGCATTAGTACTGGAGGGACCCAGTACTTC. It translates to CASISTGGTQYF.

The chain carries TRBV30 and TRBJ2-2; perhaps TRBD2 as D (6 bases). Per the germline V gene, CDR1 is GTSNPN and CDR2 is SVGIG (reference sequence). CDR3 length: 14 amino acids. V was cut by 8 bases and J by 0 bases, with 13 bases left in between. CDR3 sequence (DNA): TGTGCCATCCCCGGGACTGCGAACACCGGGGAGCTGTTTTTT. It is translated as CAIPGTANTGELFF.

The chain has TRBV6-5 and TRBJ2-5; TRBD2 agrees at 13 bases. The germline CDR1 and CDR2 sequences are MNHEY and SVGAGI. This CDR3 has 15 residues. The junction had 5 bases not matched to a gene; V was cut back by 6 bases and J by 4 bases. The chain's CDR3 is CASRTSGRRGETQYF. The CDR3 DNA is TGTGCCAGCAGGACTAGCGGGAGGAGGGGAGAGACCCAGTACTTC.

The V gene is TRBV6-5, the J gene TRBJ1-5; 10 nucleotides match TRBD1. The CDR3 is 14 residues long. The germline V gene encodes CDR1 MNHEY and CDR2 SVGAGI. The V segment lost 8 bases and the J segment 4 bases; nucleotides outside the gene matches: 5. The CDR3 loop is CASRRTGGNQPQHF. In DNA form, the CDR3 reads TGTGCCAGCCGACGGACAGGGGGTAATCAGCCCCAGCATTTT.

CDR3 in amino acids: CASSLYAGQGMQPQHF. CDR3 coding DNA: TGTGCCAGCAGCTTATATGCGGGACAGGGAATGCAGCCCCAGCATTTT. The chain has TRBV11-2 and TRBJ1-5; 9 bases line up with TRBD1. The germline V gene encodes CDR1 SGHAT and CDR2 FQNNGV. The V and J ends lost 2 bases and 7 bases, in that order; junction bases with no gene match: 9. This CDR3 is 16 amino acids long.

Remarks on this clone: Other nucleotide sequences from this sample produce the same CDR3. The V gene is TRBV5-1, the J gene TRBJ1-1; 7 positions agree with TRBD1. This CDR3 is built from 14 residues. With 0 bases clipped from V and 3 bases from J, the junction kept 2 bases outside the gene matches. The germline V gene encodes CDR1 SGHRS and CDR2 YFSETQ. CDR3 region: CASSLADRYTEAFF. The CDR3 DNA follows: TGCGCCAGCAGCTTGGCGGACAGGTACACTGAAGCTTTCTTT.

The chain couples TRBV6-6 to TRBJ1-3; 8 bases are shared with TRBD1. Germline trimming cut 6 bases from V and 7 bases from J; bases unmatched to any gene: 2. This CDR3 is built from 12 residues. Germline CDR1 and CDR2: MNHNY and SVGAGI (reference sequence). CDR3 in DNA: TGTGCCAGCAGCAGGGACAGGAACACCATATATTTT. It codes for CASSRDRNTIYF.

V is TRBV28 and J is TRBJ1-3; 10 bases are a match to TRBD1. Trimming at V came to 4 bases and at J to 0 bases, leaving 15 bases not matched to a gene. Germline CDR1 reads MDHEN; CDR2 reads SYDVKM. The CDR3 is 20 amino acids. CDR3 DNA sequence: TGTGCCAGCAGTTCCTTGACAGGGGGCTTCAAGACTTACTCTGGAAACACCATATATTTT. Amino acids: CASSSLTGGFKTYSGNTIYF.